A single TCR beta chain is shown here with its context. It lacks a known antigen. Base qualities are missing; no much larger clone stands one base away. The same CDR3 can be traced to other DNA sequences in this sample. This sample was taken from a study of blood T cell repertoires in COVID-19 (TCRdb year 2020). About the study as a whole: Collaborator samples came from the United States, Italy and Spain and covered acute and convalescent phases of COVID-19. The material from the prospective study consisted of cDNA or gDNA derived from T cells, B-cell-depleted T cells, or PBMCs. Deeply sampled blood TCRbeta repertoires from subjects exposed to, actively infected with, or recovered from COVID-19 were included in the dataset. The repertoires were made available in a free public database intended to serve as a resource for research on the immune response to SARS-CoV-2. Samples came from the ongoing ImmuneRACE study (first 160 participants) plus 1,254 subjects from 6 global collaborators. Sample metadata almost always included a de-identified subject ID, COVID-19 status, age in years and sex. Where HLA class I and class II types were available, the types were taken from metadata supplied by the sample provider, not from assay-based typing.

One collaborating source in Seattle enrolled patients during active infection and followed them longitudinally through the course of disease. Whole blood was collected in K2EDTA tubes by collaborating institutions according to the institutions' own protocols. For TCRbeta analysis, collaborators shipped samples as frozen whole blood, isolated PBMCs, or DNA extracted from either of those sample types. The germline V gene encodes CDR1 SGHNT and CDR2 YYREEE (reference sequence). V drops 5 bases and J drops 1 base, leaving 9 bases in between. The CDR3 spans 13 residues, from the cysteine through the phenylalanine. CDR3 DNA only is kept here, 39 bases in frame from base 1. The immunoSEQ Assay, a bias-controlled multiplex PCR, was used to amplify TCRbeta CDR3 regions from genomic DNA. Per the authors' processing: Nucleated cell counts per sample were estimated from amplification of reference gene primers within the assay. To quantify the absolute abundance of each unique TCRbeta CDR3 rearrangement, sequence reads were collapsed and filtered. For each sample, productive Simpson clonality was calculated by taking the square root of Simpson's diversity index across productive rearrangements. Not all clones reach the TCRdb copy of this immuneACCESS table, which keeps in-frame sequences only. Checked studies attribute under half of the gap to unresolved V genes and leave the rest unexplained. That table is the source of V, J and clone size, and D and trimming were worked out from the DNA. The sample yields fewer than 300,000 clones; approximately 87% were counted once. The ten largest clones capture less than 15% of the sample.

The investigation overall reported the following: Clinical and demographic metadata were provided uncurated, with the amount varying by source and participant.

The TCR was taken from a woman aged 30 to 39 with COVID-19, enrolled during active disease. Source material: peripheral blood. Recombination connected TRBV5-4 to TRBJ1-1; the D gene is possibly TRBD1, with 5 bases matching. The CDR3 loop reads CASSLDRNTEAFF. Here is the DNA: TGTGCCAGCAGTCTCGACAGGAACACTGAAGCTTTCTTT.